The entry that follows covers one TCR beta chain sequence. CDR3 size: 17 residues. V lost 3 bases to trimming and J lost 6 bases; unmatched junction nucleotides: 12. Germline loops: CDR1 MGHRA, CDR2 YSYEKL. This entry belongs to a study of blood T cell repertoires in COVID-19. At the level of the study: Sample material is recorded as cDNA or gDNA derived from T cells, B-cell-depleted T cells, or PBMCs.

Per the study methods: Reference gene primer amplification gave nucleated cell count estimates. Repertoires were generated with immunoSEQ multiplex PCR, while TCRdb's copy carries only in-frame clones and drops some. D and trimming come from the DNA, and the V and J calls and clone size come from that table. The sample includes around 120,000 clones, approximately 79% of them seen just once. This clonotype was obtained from a man between 45 and 60 years old with acute or convalescent COVID-19. Sequencing was performed on peripheral blood. V and J are TRBV4-1 and TRBJ1-5; TRBD1 matches at 9 bases. CDR3 residues: CASSQMPINRGPQPQHF. CDR3 DNA: TGCGCCAGCAGCCAGATGCCTATAAACAGGGGGCCTCAGCCCCAGCATTTT.